This TCR beta chain derives from a study of human CD8 memory T cell subsets. Libraries for TCR beta were constructed using UMI-labeled 5' RACE. Using the 5' RACE reads, TCRdb records one entry per CDR3 protein without DNA. The sample's table shows roughly 17,000 distinct CDR3 sequences. The CDR3 extends over 14 amino acids. CDR1 and CDR2 (germline): SGHNT, YYREEE (reference sequence). This clonotype was obtained from a human donor in good health. The chain uses TRBV5-4 and TRBJ1-3; no DNA is available, so the TRBD1 call from TCRdb remains unchecked. The sample taken for sequencing was CD8+ stem-like memory T cells (TSCM and TCM) sorted from PBMCs. Subset in this sample: stem-like memory CD8 T cells (TSTEM), CCR7+ PD-1- TIGIT-. CDR3 loop: CASSFSGAGNTIYF. Based on the CDR3 plus reference TRBV5-4 and TRBJ1-3, the full variable domain is ETGVTQSPTHLIKTRGQQVTLRCSSQSGHNTVSWYQQALGQGPQFIFQYYREEENGRGNFPPRFSGLQFPNYSSELNVNALELDDSALYLCASSFSGAGNTIYFGEGSWLTVV.